This entry lists 14 T cell receptor beta chains sequenced from one sample in a study of T cells in women clearing cervical HPV infection. The method was immunoSEQ multiplex PCR; TCRdb's version includes in-frame clones alone and lacks a portion of them. This table holds roughly 40,000 clones. Sequenced: blood buffy coat. These receptors were obtained from a woman between 18 and 69 years old with a cervical HPV16 infection that either progressed to CIN3+ or cleared (not recorded which).

Details on this clone: The CDR3 end is not reached by the read, which stops 3 residues before it; the germline J gene fills it in. The rearrangement uses TRBV5-1 and TRBJ2-5; D might be TRBD1 (6 bases). In germline, CDR1 is SGHRS, CDR2 YFSETQ. The CDR3 has 15 residues. Trimming took 6 bases from V and 2 from J, leaving 17 bases between them. CDR3 DNA, as far as it was read: TGCGCCAGCACCCGACAGGCGGCAGCACAAGAGACC. It yields the protein CASTRQAAAQET. The CDR3 as a whole reads CASTRQAAAQETQYF.

As concerns this clone: The CDR3 is cut off 3 residues early in the read; its end comes from the germline J gene. The J gene is TRBJ1-2, the V gene TRBV19; 10 bases are shared with TRBD1. This CDR3 has 18 residues. In germline, CDR1 is LNHDA, CDR2 SQIVND (reference sequence). J was trimmed by 5 bases and V by 6 bases; bases with no gene match: 18. CDR3 loop: CASRRTGTGAPLAYGYTF. The CDR3 bases that were read are TGTGCCAGTAGACGGACCGGGACAGGGGCTCCCCTGGCGTATGGC.

The CDR3 protein is CASSQGQGANQPQHF. CDR3 bases read: TGTGCCAGCAGCCAGGGACAGGGGGCGAATCAGCCC. V usage is TRBV7-2 and J usage is TRBJ1-5, with 12 bases lining up with TRBD1. The DNA ends 3 residues before the CDR3 does, and the rest of the CDR3 is filled in from the germline J gene. The CDR3 runs 15 residues. Germline lookup yields CDR1 SGHTA and CDR2 FQGNSA. V dropped 5 bases and J dropped 4; count of bases not matched to a gene: 3.

The covered CDR3 bases are TGTGCCACCAGGCAGGGAGTCCCCTACAATGAG. Amino acids: CATRQGVPYNE. In full, the CDR3 reads CATRQGVPYNEQFF. The gene calls are TRBV15 and TRBJ2-1; D is possibly TRBD1 or TRBD2 (5 bases each). The read terminates 3 residues before the CDR3 end, so the remaining end is supplied by the germline J gene. This CDR3 contains 14 residues. Trimming shortened V by 6 bases and J by 2 bases, and 11 bases separated the two germline ends. The germline gives CDR1 LNHNV, CDR2 YYDKDF (reference sequence).

As to this clone: The read comes to an end 3 residues before the CDR3 does, leaving the germline J gene to fill in the end. The gene calls are TRBV2 and TRBJ1-4, with D tentatively TRBD1 (5 bases). CDR1 is SNHLY and CDR2 is FYNNEI in the germline V gene. Deletions cut 4 bases from V and 8 bases from J, with 14 bases between. The CDR3 has 14 residues. The sequenced CDR3 bases are TGTGCCAGCAGTGGAAGGGGTGTTGGAGAAAAA. Encoded protein: CASSGRGVGEK. The entire CDR3 reads CASSGRGVGEKLFF. The variable domain in full, with the rest retrieved from reference TRBV2 and TRBJ1-4, is EPEVTQTPSHQVTQMGQEVILRCVPISNHLYFYWYRQILGQKVEFLVSFYNNEISEKSEIFDDQFSVERPDGSNFTLKIRSTKLEDSAMYFCASSGRGVGEKLFFGSGTQLSVL.

In regard to this clone: The read stops 3 residues short of the end of the CDR3; the missing end is completed from the germline J gene. The genes are TRBV7-9 and TRBJ2-3, with no clear D. CDR1 and CDR2 from the germline V gene are SEHNR and FQNEAQ (reference sequence). The CDR3 totals 15 residues. V dropped 1 base and J dropped 2 bases, with 10 bases sitting between them. The covered CDR3 bases are TGTGCCAGCAGCTTAGGTAGATATAACACAGATACG. Amino acids: CASSLGRYNTDT. The complete CDR3 reads CASSLGRYNTDTQYF.

Remarks on this clone: The read stops 3 residues short of the end of the CDR3; the missing end is completed from the germline J gene. The rearrangement joins TRBV20-1 to TRBJ1-1; 7 bases fit TRBD1. The germline V gene encodes CDR1 DFQATT and CDR2 SNEGSKA (reference sequence). The V and J ends lost 8 bases and 4 bases, in that order; junction bases with no gene match: 4. The CDR3 is made up of 11 amino acids. CDR3 protein: CSTGEGTEAFF. The part of the CDR3 DNA that was read is TGCAGTACAGGGGAGGGCACTGAA.

A note on this clone: The sequenced fragment ends 3 residues before the CDR3 boundary, so the rest is inferred from the germline J gene. The V and J genes are TRBV7-2 and TRBJ2-5, with D perhaps TRBD1 (5 bases). This CDR3 region has 14 residues. The ends were cut back, 3 bases at V and 0 bases at J, with 8 bases in the middle. Germline V gene data show CDR1 as SGHTA and CDR2 as FQGNSA. The chain's CDR3 is CASSLTVYQETQYF. Partial CDR3 DNA: TGTGCCAGCAGCTTGACAGTATACCAAGAGACC.

As regards this clone: From the germline J gene comes the end of the CDR3, since the read stops 3 residues before it. This chain joins TRBV5-1 and TRBJ2-7, with 7 bases identical to TRBD1. Trimming removed 4 bases from V and 0 bases from J; junction bases left unmatched: 7. This CDR3 spans 15 amino acids. Germline lookup yields CDR1 SGHRS and CDR2 YFSETQ. CDR3 region: CASSTNRDSSYEQYF. The CDR3 DNA, read in part, is TGCGCCAGCAGCACAAACCGGGACAGCTCCTACGAG.

For this clone: The read terminates 3 residues before the CDR3 end, so the remaining end is supplied by the germline J gene. The chain couples TRBV5-6 to TRBJ1-5, with D maybe TRBD1 (6 bases). The V end was cut by 4 bases, the J end by 2 bases, with 10 bases between. Looked up from germline, CDR1 is SGHDT and CDR2 is YYEEEE. The CDR3 is 14 residues long. The part of the CDR3 DNA that was read is TGTGCCAGCAGCCTTAGACAGGGCAATCAGCCC. Translated, it gives CASSLRQGNQP. The full CDR3 is CASSLRQGNQPQHF.

Remarks on this clone: The read finishes 3 residues shy of the CDR3 end, and the germline J gene is used to complete it. This chain uses TRBV18 with TRBJ2-5; TRBD1 is a possible D gene (6 bases). The CDR3 covers 13 residues. The germline V gene has CDR1 KGHSH and CDR2 LQKENI. V lost 4 bases to trimming and J lost 2 bases, with 8 bases between them. CDR3 loop: CASSLGQQETQYF. CDR3 DNA, as far as it was read: TGTGCCAGCTCACTAGGACAGCAAGAGACC.

This clone is classed as medium-sized by frequency. CDR3 amino acids: CASGLAGGSYNEQFF. The CDR3 DNA, read in part, is TGTGCCAGCGGACTAGCGGGGGGCTCCTACAATGAG. The chain is built from TRBV6-4 and TRBJ2-1, with TRBD2 matching 14 bases. The read gets to within 3 residues of the CDR3 end, and the germline J gene fills in the rest. Looked up from germline, CDR1 is MRHNA and CDR2 is SNTAGT. J lost 0 bases, V lost 8 bases, and 0 bases had no gene match. This CDR3 has 15 residues.

Notes on this clone: The read terminates 3 residues before the CDR3 end, so the remaining end is supplied by the germline J gene. V and J are TRBV11-2 and TRBJ2-7, with D perhaps TRBD1 (6 bases). Trimming left V 4 bases short and J 2 bases short, with 15 bases between. CDR1 and CDR2 from the germline V gene are SGHAT and FQNNGV. The CDR3 runs 15 residues. Incomplete CDR3 DNA: TGTGCCAGCAGCTATCCCCCGGGACAACCCTACGAG. Translating it yields CASSYPPGQPYE. The complete CDR3 reads CASSYPPGQPYEQYF.

Incomplete CDR3 DNA: TGTGCCAGCAGTTCGCCGGGACAGGGAACTTCCTACGAG. Encoded protein: CASSSPGQGTSYE. The entire CDR3 is CASSSPGQGTSYEQYF. The chain uses TRBV6-2 or TRBV6-3 and TRBJ2-7; 9 bases are a match to TRBD1. Coverage ceases 3 residues before the CDR3 finishes, and the germline J gene fills in the end. The CDR3 extends over 16 amino acids. V shed 4 bases and J 1 base; nucleotides not matched to a gene: 8. Germline V gives CDR1 MNHEY, CDR2 SVGEGT.